This TCR beta chain was documented in a study of metastatic and nonmetastatic thyroid tumors. This CDR3 is built from 13 residues. V was pared by 1 base and J by 5 bases, with 9 bases between. From germline, CDR1 is SGHKS and CDR2 YYEKEE (reference sequence). This clone appeared many times. What it binds is not known. TCRdb reanalyzed the PCR reads via MiXCR. The sample has some 16,000 clones; about 22% are singletons. Patients had received no treatment of any kind before thyroid surgery. Whole-study results and caveats: Significantly higher TCR beta diversity was reportedly seen in malignant thyroid tumors than benign nodules, in blood and tumor.

The sequenced sample consisted of tumor tissue. This sequence joins TRBV5-5 and TRBJ2-5; D possibly matches TRBD1 or TRBD2 (5 bases each). The clonotype was recovered from a female donor with papillary thyroid cancer or a benign thyroid nodule (not recorded which). Some clones in this sample may be carry-over from other donors' samples. The DNA for the CDR3 is TGTGCCAGCAGCTTGTCCAGGGAGGAGACCCAGTACTTC. It translates to CASSLSREETQYF.